This T cell receptor beta chain is from a study of blood T cell repertoires in COVID-19 (dated by TCRdb to 2018 to 2020). General notes on the study: Samples from collaborators originated in the United States, Italy and Spain and spanned both the acute and convalescent phases of COVID-19. The prospective study material was composed of cDNA or gDNA derived from T cells, B-cell-depleted T cells, or PBMCs. Deeply sampled blood TCRbeta repertoires from subjects exposed to, actively infected with, or recovered from COVID-19 were included in the dataset. The repertoires were made available in a free public database intended to serve as a resource for research on the immune response to SARS-CoV-2. Samples were obtained from the ongoing ImmuneRACE study (first 160 participants) and from roughly 1,300 subjects provided by 6 global collaborators. Nearly every sample came with metadata listing a de-identified subject ID, COVID-19 status, age in years and sex. Where available, HLA class I and class II types were taken from metadata supplied by the sample provider and were not determined by assay-based typing.

The paper's findings and limits, for the study overall: Clinical and demographic metadata were provided uncurated, with the amount varying by source and participant.

Comment on this clone: It has no known antigen specificity. There are no base qualities to consult, and no much larger clone falls within one base.

The immunoSEQ Assay, a bias-controlled multiplex PCR, was used to amplify TCRbeta CDR3 regions from genomic DNA. On the authors' methods: Nucleated cell counts per sample were estimated from amplification of reference gene primers within the assay. To quantify the absolute abundance of each unique TCRbeta CDR3 rearrangement, sequence reads were collapsed and filtered. For each sample, productive Simpson clonality was calculated as the square root of Simpson's diversity index over productive rearrangements. TCRdb re-hosts the immuneACCESS table, in-frame sequences only. Its copies lack some clones; in the studies checked, an unresolved V gene accounts for under half of them, and the cause for the rest is not known. V, J and clone size are those of that table, while D and trimming were read from the DNA. This sample comprises more than 95,000 clones, around 80% of them detected only once. Of the sample, 2% to 3% falls within the top ten clones.

Via the germline V gene (reference sequence), CDR1 is GTSNPN and CDR2 SVGIG. At the junction V is shortened by 3 bases and J by 0 bases; bases outside the gene matches: 5. Counted from cysteine to phenylalanine, this CDR3 has 15 amino acids. Just CDR3 DNA is preserved here, 45 bases in frame from base 1. The collaborating institutions used their own protocols to collect whole blood in K2EDTA tubes. Collaborator samples were shipped for TCRbeta analysis as frozen whole blood, isolated PBMCs, or DNA extracted from either sample type. This clonotype was obtained from a man between 45 and 60 years old with acute or convalescent COVID-19. The chain is made from TRBV30 and TRBJ1-3; TRBD1 lines up with 7 middle nucleotides. The sequenced sample was peripheral blood. The CDR3 amino acid sequence is: CAWRTGIYSGNTIYF. Read as DNA, the sequence is TGTGCCTGGAGGACAGGGATTTACTCTGGAAACACCATATATTTT.